This TCR beta chain was recorded in a study of CD8 T cells in Susac syndrome. Germline-derived CDR1 and CDR2 are DFQATT and SNEGSKA (reference sequence). With 0 bases removed from V and 7 bases from J, the gap between germline ends came to 10 bases. The CDR3 runs to 13 residues. Random hexamers primed reverse transcription of about 0.45 to 1 ug RNA. TCRdb passed the immunoSEQ multiplex PCR reads through MiXCR, listing each CDR3 protein once. The repertoire holds about 200,000 distinct CDR3 sequences, 90% to 95% seen once, with approximately 0.13% in the top ten. The chain recombines TRBV20-1 with TRBJ2-1; D remains unclear. Sequencing was done on a sample of CD8+ T cells from PBMCs. The TCR sequence derives from a human donor with multiple sclerosis. The CDR3 reads CSARDWQENEQFF. The CDR3 DNA is TGCAGTGCTAGAGATTGGCAGGAAAATGAGCAGTTCTTC.